This TCR beta chain is drawn from a study of T cell responses to AZD1222 COVID-19 vaccine. Findings and caveats of the study: Seropositive status at baseline applied to only 5 to 7 AZD1222 recipients. Among the donors, most were white British and more were female, and clonal diversity was possibly underestimated.

This clone was seen once. Its antigen is undetermined. The same CDR3 arises from other DNA sequences in this sample as well. Trimming removed 5 bases from V and 4 bases from J, with 9 bases in between. The CDR3 length is 13 residues. Germline V CDR1 and CDR2: SGHTA, FQGNSA. Only in-frame clones appear in the TCRdb table, and some are missing; sequencing was by immunoSEQ multiplex PCR. The table includes about 160,000 clones, 85% to 90% detected once. The V and J genes are TRBV7-2 and TRBJ1-5, with D possibly matching TRBD1 (5 bases). This receptor was identified in an adult who received the AZD1222 COVID-19 vaccine. The material sequenced was peripheral blood, taken 28 days after the second AZD1222 dose. The CDR3 sequence: CASSLGENQPQHF. CDR3 DNA sequence: TGTGCCAGCAGCCTGGGGGAAAATCAGCCCCAGCATTTT.